The sample holds one count of the clone carrying this TCR beta chain. Its matching antigen is unknown. The entry originates in a study of T cell responses to AZD1222 COVID-19 vaccine. Overall study results and limits: Nearly half of spike-specific TCRs reportedly target variant regions that are unmutated in the B.1.351 and B.1.1.7 variants.

This table comes from immunoSEQ multiplex PCR, and its TCRdb copy is limited to in-frame clones, with some not included. Here the sample spans 140,000 to 150,000 clones, 80% to 95% being singletons. The length of the CDR3 is 15 residues. Trimming cost V 3 bases and J 4 bases; bases outside gene matches: 5. The germline V gene encodes CDR1 SGHRS and CDR2 YFSETQ. This material consisted of peripheral blood, taken on day 0 of AZD1222 vaccination. This receptor was identified in an adult in good health. V usage is TRBV5-1 and J usage is TRBJ2-1; 9 nucleotides agree with TRBD1. CDR3 nucleotide sequence: TGCGCCAGCAGCTCGCCGGGACAGGGATACAATGAGCAGTTCTTC. This translates into CASSSPGQGYNEQFF.